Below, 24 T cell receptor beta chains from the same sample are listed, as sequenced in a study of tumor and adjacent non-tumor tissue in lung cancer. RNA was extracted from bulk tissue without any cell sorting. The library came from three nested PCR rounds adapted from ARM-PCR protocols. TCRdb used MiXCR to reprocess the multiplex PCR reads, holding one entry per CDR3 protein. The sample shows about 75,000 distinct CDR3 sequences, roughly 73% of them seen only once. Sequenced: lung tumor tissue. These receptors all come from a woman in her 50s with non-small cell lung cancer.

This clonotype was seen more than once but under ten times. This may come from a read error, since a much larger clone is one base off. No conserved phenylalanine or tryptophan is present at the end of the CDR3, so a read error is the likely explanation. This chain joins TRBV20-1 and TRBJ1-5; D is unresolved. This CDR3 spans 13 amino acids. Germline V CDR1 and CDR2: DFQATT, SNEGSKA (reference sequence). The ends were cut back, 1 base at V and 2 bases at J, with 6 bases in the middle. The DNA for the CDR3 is TGCAGTGCTAGAGGGGATGGCAATCAGCCCCAGCATCTT. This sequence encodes CSARGDGNQPQHL.

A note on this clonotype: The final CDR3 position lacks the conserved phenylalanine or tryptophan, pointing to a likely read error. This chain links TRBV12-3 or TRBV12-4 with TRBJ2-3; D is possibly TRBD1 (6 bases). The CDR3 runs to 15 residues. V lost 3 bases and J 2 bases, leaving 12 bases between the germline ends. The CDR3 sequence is CASSFGHRATDTQYI. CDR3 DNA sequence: TGTGCCAGCAGTTTCGGGCACAGGGCCACAGATACGCAGTATATT.

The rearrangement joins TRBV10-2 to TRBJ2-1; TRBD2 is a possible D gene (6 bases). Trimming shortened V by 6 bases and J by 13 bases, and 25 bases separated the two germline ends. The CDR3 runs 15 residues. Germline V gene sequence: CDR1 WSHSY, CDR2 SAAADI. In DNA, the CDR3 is TGCGCCAGCAGAGTTATCGGGAGTCCGTGGGGTGAACAGTTCTTC. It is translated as CASRVIGSPWGEQFF.

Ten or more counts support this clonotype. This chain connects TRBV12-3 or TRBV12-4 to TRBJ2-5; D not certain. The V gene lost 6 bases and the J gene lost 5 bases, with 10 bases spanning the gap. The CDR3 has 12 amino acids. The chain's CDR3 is CASSDLGETQYF. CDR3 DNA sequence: TGTGCCAGCAGCGACCTGGGTGAGACCCAGTACTTC.

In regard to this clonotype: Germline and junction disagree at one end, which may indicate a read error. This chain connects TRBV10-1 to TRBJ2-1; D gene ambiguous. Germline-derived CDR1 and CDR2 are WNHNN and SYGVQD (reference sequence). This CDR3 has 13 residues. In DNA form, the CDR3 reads TGCGGCAGCAGTGAAGGCCCCGACAATAAGCAGTTCTTC. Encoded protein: CGSSEGPDNKQFF.

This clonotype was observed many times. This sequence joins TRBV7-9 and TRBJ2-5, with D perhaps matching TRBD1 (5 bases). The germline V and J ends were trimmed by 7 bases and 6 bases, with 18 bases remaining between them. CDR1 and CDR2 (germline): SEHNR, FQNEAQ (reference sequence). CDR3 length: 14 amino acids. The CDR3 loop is CASTLQGFGQTQYF. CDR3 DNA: TGTGCCAGCACCCTTCAGGGCTTCGGGCAGACCCAGTACTTC. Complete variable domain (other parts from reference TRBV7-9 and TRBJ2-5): DTGVSQNPRHKITKRGQNVTFRCDPISEHNRLYWYRQTLGQGPEFLTYFQNEAQLEKSRLLSDRFSAERPKGSFSTLEIQRTEQGDSAMYLCASTLQGFGQTQYFGPGTRLLVL.

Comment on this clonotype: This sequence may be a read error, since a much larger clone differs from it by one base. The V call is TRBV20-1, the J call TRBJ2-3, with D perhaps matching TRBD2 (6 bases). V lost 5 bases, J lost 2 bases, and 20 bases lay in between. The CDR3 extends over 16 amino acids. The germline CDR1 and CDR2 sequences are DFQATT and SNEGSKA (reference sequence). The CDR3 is CSAPSRTNGITDTQYF. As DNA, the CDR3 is TGCAGTGCTCCATCACGGACTAACGGGATCACAGATACGCAGTATTTT.

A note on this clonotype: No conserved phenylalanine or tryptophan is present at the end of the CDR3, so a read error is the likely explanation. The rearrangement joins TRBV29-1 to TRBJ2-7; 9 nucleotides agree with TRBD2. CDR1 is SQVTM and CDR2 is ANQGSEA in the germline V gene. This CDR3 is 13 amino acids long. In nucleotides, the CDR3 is TGTAGCGTCTCCGGGACTAGCTTGGACGAGCAGTACTTA. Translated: CSVSGTSLDEQYL.

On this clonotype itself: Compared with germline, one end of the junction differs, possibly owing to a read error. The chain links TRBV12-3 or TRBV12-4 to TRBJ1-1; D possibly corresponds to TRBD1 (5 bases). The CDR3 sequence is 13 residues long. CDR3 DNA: TGTGCCAGCAGCATTCACAGGAAGACTGAAGCTATCTTT. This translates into CASSIHRKTEAIF.

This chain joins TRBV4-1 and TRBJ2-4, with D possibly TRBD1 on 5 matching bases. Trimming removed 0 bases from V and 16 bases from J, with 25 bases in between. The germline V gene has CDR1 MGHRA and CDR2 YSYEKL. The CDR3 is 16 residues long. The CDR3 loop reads CASSQEGAVPKNIHYF. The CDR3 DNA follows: TGCGCCAGCAGCCAAGAAGGGGCTGTACCCAAAAACATACACTACTTC.

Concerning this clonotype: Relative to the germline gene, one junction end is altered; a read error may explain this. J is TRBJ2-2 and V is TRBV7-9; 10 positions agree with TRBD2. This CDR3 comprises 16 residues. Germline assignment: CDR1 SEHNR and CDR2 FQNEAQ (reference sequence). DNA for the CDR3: TGTGCCAGCAGCTCCTCACTAGCGGGATATCACGGGGAGCGGTTTTTT. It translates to CASSSSLAGYHGERFF.

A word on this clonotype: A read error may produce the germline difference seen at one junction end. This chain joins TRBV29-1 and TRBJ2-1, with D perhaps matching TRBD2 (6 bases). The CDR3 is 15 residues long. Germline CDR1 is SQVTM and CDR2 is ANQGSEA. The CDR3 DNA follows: TGTAGTGATGAACTGTCCGGGAGCTCCTACAATGAGCAGTTCTTC. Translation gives CSDELSGSSYNEQFF.

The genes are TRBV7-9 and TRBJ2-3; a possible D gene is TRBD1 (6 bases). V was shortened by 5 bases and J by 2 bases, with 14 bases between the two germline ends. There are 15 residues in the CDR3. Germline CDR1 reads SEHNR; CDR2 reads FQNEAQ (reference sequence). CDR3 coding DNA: TGTGCCAGCAGCCCTGGGGGCTATCCCACAGATACGCAGTATTTT. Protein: CASSPGGYPTDTQYF.

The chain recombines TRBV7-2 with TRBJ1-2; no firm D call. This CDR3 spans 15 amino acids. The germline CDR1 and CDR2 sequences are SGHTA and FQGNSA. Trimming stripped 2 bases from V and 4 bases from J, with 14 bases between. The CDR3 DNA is TGTGCCAGCAGCTTAATAGTTGCAGTAATCTATGGCTACACCTTC. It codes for CASSLIVAVIYGYTF. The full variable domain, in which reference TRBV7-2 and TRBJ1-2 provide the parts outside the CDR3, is GAGVSQSPSNKVTEKGKDVELRCDPISGHTALYWYRQSLGQGLEFLIYFQGNSAPDKSGLPSDRFSAERTGGSVSTLTIQRTQQEDSAVYLCASSLIVAVIYGYTFGSGTRLTVV.

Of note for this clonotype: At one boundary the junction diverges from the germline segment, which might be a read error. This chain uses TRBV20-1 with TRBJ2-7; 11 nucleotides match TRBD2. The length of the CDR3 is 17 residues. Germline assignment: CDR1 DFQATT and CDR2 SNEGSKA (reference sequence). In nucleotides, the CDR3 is TGCAGTGCCGGCCCCTCACAACTAGCGGGAGCTTCCTACGTGCAGTACTTC. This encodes CSAGPSQLAGASYVQYF.

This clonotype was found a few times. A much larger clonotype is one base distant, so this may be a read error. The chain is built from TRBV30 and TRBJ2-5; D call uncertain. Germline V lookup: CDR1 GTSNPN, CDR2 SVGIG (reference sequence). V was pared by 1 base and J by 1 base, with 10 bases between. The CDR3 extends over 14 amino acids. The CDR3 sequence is CAWSATHIQETQYF. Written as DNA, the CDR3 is TGTGCCTGGAGTGCAACACACATCCAAGAGACCCAGTACTTC.

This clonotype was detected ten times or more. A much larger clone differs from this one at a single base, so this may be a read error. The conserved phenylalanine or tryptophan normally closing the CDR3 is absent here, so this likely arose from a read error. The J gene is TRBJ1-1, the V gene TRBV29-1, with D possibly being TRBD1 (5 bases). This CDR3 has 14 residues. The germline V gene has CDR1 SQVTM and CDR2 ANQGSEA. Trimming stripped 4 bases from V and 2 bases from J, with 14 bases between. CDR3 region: CSVVPPGGNTEAFL. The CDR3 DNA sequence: TGCAGCGTTGTACCTCCCGGGGGTAACACTGAAGCTTTCCTT.

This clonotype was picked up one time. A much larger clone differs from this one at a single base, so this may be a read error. CDR3 nucleotides: TGTGCCAGCAGCCCCGGTTGGGCAGGGGGATACGAGCAGTACTTC. It is translated as CASSPGWAGGYEQYF. This chain connects TRBV11-2 to TRBJ2-7; TRBD1 agrees at 7 bases. The trim removed 5 bases at V and 4 bases at J, leaving 11 bases unmatched. Germline CDR1 is SGHAT and CDR2 is FQNNGV. The CDR3 has 15 amino acids.

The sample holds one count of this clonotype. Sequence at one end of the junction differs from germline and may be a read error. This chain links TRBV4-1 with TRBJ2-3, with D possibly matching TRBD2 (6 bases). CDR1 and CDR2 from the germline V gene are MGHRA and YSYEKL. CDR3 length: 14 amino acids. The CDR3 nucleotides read TGCGCCAGCAGCCAAGAGCTGGAGGGAGGTACGCTGTATTTT. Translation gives CASSQELEGGTLYF.

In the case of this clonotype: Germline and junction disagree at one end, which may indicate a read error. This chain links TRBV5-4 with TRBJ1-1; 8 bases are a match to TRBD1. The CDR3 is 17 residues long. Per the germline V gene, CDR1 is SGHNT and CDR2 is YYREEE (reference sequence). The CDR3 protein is CASSAETSGGADTETFF. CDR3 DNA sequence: TGTGCCAGCAGCGCCGAAACCTCAGGGGGCGCCGACACTGAAACTTTCTTC.

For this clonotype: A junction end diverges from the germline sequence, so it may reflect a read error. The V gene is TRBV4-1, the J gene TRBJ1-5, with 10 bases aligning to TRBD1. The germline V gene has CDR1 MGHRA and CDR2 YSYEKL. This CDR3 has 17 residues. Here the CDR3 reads CASGQGSTGGRGQPQHF. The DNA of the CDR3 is TGCGCCAGCGGCCAGGGGTCGACAGGGGGCAGGGGACAGCCCCAGCATTTT.

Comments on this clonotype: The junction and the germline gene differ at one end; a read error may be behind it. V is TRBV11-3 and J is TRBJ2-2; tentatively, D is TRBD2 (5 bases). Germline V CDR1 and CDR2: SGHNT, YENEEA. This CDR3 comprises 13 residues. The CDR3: CDSASDYTGELLF. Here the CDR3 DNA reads TGTGACAGCGCCAGTGACTACACCGGGGAGCTGCTTTTT.

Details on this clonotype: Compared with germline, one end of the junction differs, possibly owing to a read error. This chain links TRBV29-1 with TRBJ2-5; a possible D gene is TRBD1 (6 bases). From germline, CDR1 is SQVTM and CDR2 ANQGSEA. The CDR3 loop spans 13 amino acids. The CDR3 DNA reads TGCGGCGTTGAATATCTGAGGGGGGAGACCCAGTACTTC. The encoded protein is CGVEYLRGETQYF.

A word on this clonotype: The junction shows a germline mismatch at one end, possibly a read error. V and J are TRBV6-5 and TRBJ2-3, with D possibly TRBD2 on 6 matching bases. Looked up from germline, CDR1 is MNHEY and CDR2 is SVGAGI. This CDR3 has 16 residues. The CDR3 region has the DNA TGTGCCAGCAGTCATTACCGGGGGACGAGTACAGATACGCAGTGTTTT. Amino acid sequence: CASSHYRGTSTDTQCF.